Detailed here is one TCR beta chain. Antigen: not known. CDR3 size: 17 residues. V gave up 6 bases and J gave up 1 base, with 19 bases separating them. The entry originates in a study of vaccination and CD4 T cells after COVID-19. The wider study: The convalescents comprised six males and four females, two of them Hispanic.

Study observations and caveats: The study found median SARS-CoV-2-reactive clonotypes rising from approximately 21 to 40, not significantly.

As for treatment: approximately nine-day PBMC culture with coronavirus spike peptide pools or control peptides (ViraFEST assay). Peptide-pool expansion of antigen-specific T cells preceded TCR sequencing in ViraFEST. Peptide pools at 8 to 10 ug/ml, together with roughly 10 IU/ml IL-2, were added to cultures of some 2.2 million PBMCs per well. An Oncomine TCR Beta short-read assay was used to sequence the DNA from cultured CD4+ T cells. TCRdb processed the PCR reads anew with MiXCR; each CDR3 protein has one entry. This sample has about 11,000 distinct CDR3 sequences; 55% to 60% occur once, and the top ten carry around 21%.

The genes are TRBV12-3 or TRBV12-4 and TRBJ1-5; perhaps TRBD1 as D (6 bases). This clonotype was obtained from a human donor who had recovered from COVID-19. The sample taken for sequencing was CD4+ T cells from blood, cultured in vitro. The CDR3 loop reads CASRGTSTRESNQPQHF. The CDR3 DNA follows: TGTGCCAGCAGAGGGACATCAACCCGTGAAAGCAATCAGCCCCAGCATTTT.